The T cell receptor beta chain described here comes from a study of blood T cell repertoires in COVID-19. On the study more broadly: The analysed material was cDNA or gDNA that came from T cells, B-cell-depleted T cells, or PBMCs.

The authors' processing: Scientists estimated how many nucleated cells there were by amplifying reference gene primers. The data were produced by immunoSEQ multiplex PCR, yet TCRdb's version contains in-frame clones alone and is incomplete. D and trimming come from the DNA, and the V and J calls and clone size come from that table. Of about 270,000 clones detected, 91% appear once; the ten largest clones hold about 3%. Living in under 30 US areas, the participants were between 18 and 89 years of age. Clinical history as reported by participants underpinned cohort assignment. This receptor was obtained from a man between 35 and 55 years old who had been exposed to COVID-19. The sample was PBMCs or T cells enriched from blood (not recorded which).

The CDR3 region has the DNA TGCGCCAGCAATAGAGGGAAGAGCACTGAAGCTTTCTTT. It encodes CASNRGKSTEAFF. The chain employs TRBV10-1 and TRBJ1-1; D is unresolved. Germline loops: CDR1 WNHNN, CDR2 SYGVQD (reference sequence). Trimming stripped 7 bases from V and 4 bases from J, with 13 bases between. There are 13 residues in the CDR3.